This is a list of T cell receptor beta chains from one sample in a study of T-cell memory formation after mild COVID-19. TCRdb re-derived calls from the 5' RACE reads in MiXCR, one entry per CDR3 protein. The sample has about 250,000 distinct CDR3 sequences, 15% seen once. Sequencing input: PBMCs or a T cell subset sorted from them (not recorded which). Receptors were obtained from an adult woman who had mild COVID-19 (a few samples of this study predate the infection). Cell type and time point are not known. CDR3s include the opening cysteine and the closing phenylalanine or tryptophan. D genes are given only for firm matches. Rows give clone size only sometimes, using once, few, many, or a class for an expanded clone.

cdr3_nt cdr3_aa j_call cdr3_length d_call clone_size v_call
TGCGCCAGCGGGACAGAGCGAGAGACCCAGTACTTC CASGTERETQYF TRBJ2-5 12 TRBD1 few TRBV4-1
TGTGCCAGCAGTTCGCCCAAGACTAGTCGGGAGACCCAGTACTTC CASSSPKTSRETQYF TRBJ2-5 15 . few TRBV12-3/TRBV12-4
TGTGCCAGCAGTTGGGACAGAGAAGCTTTCTTT CASSWDREAFF TRBJ1-1 11 TRBD1 many TRBV6-5
TGTGCCAGCAGCCAAGATCTAGCTTCAGTCTCTGGAAACACCATATATTTT CASSQDLASVSGNTIYF TRBJ1-3 17 . many TRBV14
TGTGCCTGGTCGCGAGGGGGGTTCGTCGATAATTCACCCCTCCACTTT CAWSRGGFVDNSPLHF TRBJ1-6 16 . few TRBV30
TGTGCCAGCAGCAGATTCCAGGGGAACACTGAAGCTTTCTTT CASSRFQGNTEAFF TRBJ1-1 14 . . TRBV12-3/TRBV12-4
TGTGCCAGTAGTTTAGGCGGAACGGGAAGCTCTGGGGCCAACGTCCTGACTTTC CASSLGGTGSSGANVLTF TRBJ2-6 18 . few TRBV19
TGTGCCAGCAGCCCGGCCCCGAGGGACTATGGCTACACCTTC CASSPAPRDYGYTF TRBJ1-2 14 . once TRBV7-9
TGTGCCAGCAGCTTAGCCCCGAGTAGCGGGATGTACAATGAGCAGTTCTTC CASSLAPSSGMYNEQFF TRBJ2-1 17 TRBD2 few TRBV7-2
TGTGCCACCGATAGGAGGGACAGGGCGCCCGCGGGGAGCGAGCAGTACTTC CATDRRDRAPAGSEQYF TRBJ2-7 17 TRBD1 . TRBV24-1
TGCGCCAGCAGCTCTGTAGCGAGCTCCTACAATGAGCAGTTCTTC CASSSVASSYNEQFF TRBJ2-1 15 . . TRBV5-1
TGTGCCAGCAGCGCGACTAGCGGGAGGGTGGAGACCCAGTACTTC CASSATSGRVETQYF TRBJ2-5 15 TRBD2 few TRBV11-2
TGTGCCAGCGGCTTGGGGTTCCTCTCGGGGGAGCAGCTCTTC CASGLGFLSGEQLF TRBJ2-1 14 . once TRBV5-5
TGCAGCGTTGAACAACCTAGGGTGGGGATTGGAAGCTATGGCTACACCTTC CSVEQPRVGIGSYGYTF TRBJ1-2 17 . few TRBV29-1
TGTGCCAGCACTCCCGGGACAGGGTCTGGATATGAGCAGTTCTTC CASTPGTGSGYEQFF TRBJ2-1 15 TRBD1 few TRBV6-6
TGTGCCAGCAGCCAAGGACTAGCTTGGGATACGCAGTATTTT CASSQGLAWDTQYF TRBJ2-3 14 TRBD2 few TRBV14
TGTGCCAGCAGTTTAGACAGGGGGCGGGCAGATACGCAGTATTTT CASSLDRGRADTQYF TRBJ2-3 15 TRBD1 . TRBV28
TGTGCTAGCAAGTCGGGGGCGTACAACACCGGGGAGCTGTTTTTT CASKSGAYNTGELFF TRBJ2-2 15 . . TRBV7-7
TGCAGTGCTAGACCGGGACAGGGGGTTACCGGGGAGCTGTTTTTT CSARPGQGVTGELFF TRBJ2-2 15 TRBD1 few TRBV20-1
TGCGCCAGCAGCCCTGGACTAGCGCGGTCCTACGAGCAGTACTTC CASSPGLARSYEQYF TRBJ2-7 15 TRBD2 . TRBV4-1
TGTGCCAGCAGGGACTACGGGGAGACCCAGTACTTC CASRDYGETQYF TRBJ2-5 12 . . TRBV5-4
TGTGCCAGCAGGAGGCAACTCCTACTCACAGATACGCAGTATTTT CASRRQLLLTDTQYF TRBJ2-3 15 . few TRBV6-5
TGCGCCAGCAGCCCGCTGGGACGGATGAACACTGAAGCTTTCTTT CASSPLGRMNTEAFF TRBJ1-1 15 . . TRBV4-1
TGCGCCAGCAGCGGCCAGACAGGGGGCACCGGGGAGCTGTTTTTT CASSGQTGGTGELFF TRBJ2-2 15 TRBD1 few TRBV5-1
TGTGCCAGCAGCACACAGGGAACCGGGGAGCTGTTTTTT CASSTQGTGELFF TRBJ2-2 13 . few TRBV7-3
TGCAGTGCTAGGGGCGGGAGTAGCACAGATACGCAGTATTTT CSARGGSSTDTQYF TRBJ2-3 14 TRBD2 . TRBV20-1
TGTGCCAGCAGTCATTCGGGGCCCAGGACAGGGTCCCCCGGGGAGCTGTTTTTT CASSHSGPRTGSPGELFF TRBJ2-2 18 TRBD1 . TRBV6-5
TGTGCCAGCAGCCGCGGGACAGCGGAGAACTATGGCTACACCTTC CASSRGTAENYGYTF TRBJ1-2 15 TRBD1 many TRBV3-1
TGCAGTGCCCCAGAACCCGGGTCCGTACGATACGAGCAGTACTTC CSAPEPGSVRYEQYF TRBJ2-7 15 . . TRBV20-1
TGTGCCAGTCGGACTAGCGGGAGTTCCTACAATGAGCAGTTCTTC CASRTSGSSYNEQFF TRBJ2-1 15 TRBD2 many TRBV6-5
TGTGCCAGCTCACCAGCGACTAGCGGCTACGAGCAGTACTTC CASSPATSGYEQYF TRBJ2-7 14 TRBD2 few TRBV18
TGTGCCAGCAGCCTCTTCGGGACTAGCGTCAGCACAGATACGCAGTATTTT CASSLFGTSVSTDTQYF TRBJ2-3 17 TRBD2 . TRBV7-2
TGTGCCAGCAGTTTGAAGGGGGGCACAGATACGCAGTATTTT CASSLKGGTDTQYF TRBJ2-3 14 . . TRBV27
TGCGCCAGCAGCCAGGGACAGAGGAGCACCGGGGAGCTGTTTTTT CASSQGQRSTGELFF TRBJ2-2 15 TRBD1 . TRBV5-1
TGTGCCAGCAGTTCGGACAGGGGACGATGGACTGAAGCTTTCTTT CASSSDRGRWTEAFF TRBJ1-1 15 TRBD1 . TRBV12-3/TRBV12-4
TGTGCCACCAGTGATTATCGCGGGGGCACAGATACGCAGTATTTT CATSDYRGGTDTQYF TRBJ2-3 15 . . TRBV24-1
TGCGCCAGCAGCTACCGGGCCAAAGGGGCCACCATATATTTT CASSYRAKGATIYF TRBJ1-3 14 . many TRBV5-1
TGTGCCAGCAGCTTCTCCTTTCTGACATGGGAGGCTTTCTTT CASSFSFLTWEAFF TRBJ1-1 14 . few TRBV11-3
TGTGCCAGCAGCTGGACAGGGGCCCCTAGCACAGATACGCAGTATTTT CASSWTGAPSTDTQYF TRBJ2-3 16 TRBD1 . TRBV7-2
TGTGCCAGCGTAGAGACAGGGGGAACTGGCCGGGAGACCCAGTACTTC CASVETGGTGRETQYF TRBJ2-5 16 TRBD1 . TRBV5-6
TGCGCCAGCAGCTTGTGGCCTTCCGGGGGGGAGCTGTTTTTT CASSLWPSGGELFF TRBJ2-2 14 . many TRBV5-1
TGTGCCAGCAGACTTGCTAGCGGGGCCTACAATGAGCAGTTCTTC CASRLASGAYNEQFF TRBJ2-1 15 TRBD2 . TRBV3-1
TGCAGTGCTAGAGCTCGAGGGGAACGTGAAAAACTGTTTTTT CSARARGEREKLFF TRBJ1-4 14 . few TRBV20-1
TGTGCCAGCCCGGGACTAGCGGGAGACACAGATACGCAGTATTTT CASPGLAGDTDTQYF TRBJ2-3 15 TRBD2 . TRBV7-9
TGCAGTGCTAGTGCGGGGGGGATCCACAATGAGCAGTTCTTC CSASAGGIHNEQFF TRBJ2-1 14 TRBD2 . TRBV20-1
TGCAGTGCTAGTGCAGGCAGTACTAACTATGGCTACACCTTC CSASAGSTNYGYTF TRBJ1-2 14 . . TRBV20-1
TGTGCCAGCTCTAGCGGGGTTACGAGAGGGGGGGAGCAGTACTTC CASSSGVTRGGEQYF TRBJ2-7 15 TRBD2 . TRBV2